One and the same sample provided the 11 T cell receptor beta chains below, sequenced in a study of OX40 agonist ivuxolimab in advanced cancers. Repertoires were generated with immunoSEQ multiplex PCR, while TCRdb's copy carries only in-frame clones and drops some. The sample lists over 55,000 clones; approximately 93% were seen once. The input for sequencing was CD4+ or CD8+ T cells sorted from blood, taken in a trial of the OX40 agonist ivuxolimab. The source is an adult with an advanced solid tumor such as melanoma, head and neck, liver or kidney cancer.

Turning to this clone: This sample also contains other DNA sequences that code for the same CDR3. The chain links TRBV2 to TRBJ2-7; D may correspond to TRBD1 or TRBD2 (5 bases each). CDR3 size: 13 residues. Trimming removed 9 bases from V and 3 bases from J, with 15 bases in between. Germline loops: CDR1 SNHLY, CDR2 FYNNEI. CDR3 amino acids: CASDRDGNYEQYF. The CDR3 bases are TGTGCCAGTGACCGGGACGGTAACTACGAGCAGTACTTC.

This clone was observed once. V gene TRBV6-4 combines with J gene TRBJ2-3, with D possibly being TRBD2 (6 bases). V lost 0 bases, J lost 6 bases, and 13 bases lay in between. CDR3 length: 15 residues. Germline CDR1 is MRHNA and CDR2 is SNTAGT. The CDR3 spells CASSDSVSGADTQYF. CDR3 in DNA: TGTGCCAGCAGTGACTCGGTTAGCGGTGCGGATACGCAGTATTTT.

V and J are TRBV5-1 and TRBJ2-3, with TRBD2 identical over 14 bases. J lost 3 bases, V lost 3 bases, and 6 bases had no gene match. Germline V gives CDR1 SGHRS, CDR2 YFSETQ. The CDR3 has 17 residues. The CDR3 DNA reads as TGCGCCAGCAGCTCTGGACTAGCGGGAGGTCGGACAGATACGCAGTATTTT. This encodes CASSSGLAGGRTDTQYF.

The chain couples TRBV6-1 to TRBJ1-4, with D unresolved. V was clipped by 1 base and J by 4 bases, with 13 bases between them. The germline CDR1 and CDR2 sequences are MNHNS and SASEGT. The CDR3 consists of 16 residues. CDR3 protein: CASSEGWAAGNEKLFF. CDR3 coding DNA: TGTGCCAGCAGTGAAGGGTGGGCAGCTGGTAATGAAAAACTGTTTTTT.

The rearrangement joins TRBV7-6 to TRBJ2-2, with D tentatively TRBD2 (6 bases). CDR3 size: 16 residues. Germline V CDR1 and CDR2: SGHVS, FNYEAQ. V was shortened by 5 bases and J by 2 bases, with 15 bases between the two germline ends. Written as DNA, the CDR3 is TGTGCCAGCAGCCCTATGGGGGGTGGTAACACCGGGGAGCTGTTTTTT. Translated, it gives CASSPMGGGNTGELFF.

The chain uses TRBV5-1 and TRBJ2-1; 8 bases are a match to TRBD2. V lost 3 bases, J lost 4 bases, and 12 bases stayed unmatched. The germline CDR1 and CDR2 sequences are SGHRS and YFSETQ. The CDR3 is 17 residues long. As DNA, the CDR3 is TGCGCCAGCAGCTATTGGGCGGGGGGCACCTGGTACAATGAGCAGTTCTTC. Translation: CASSYWAGGTWYNEQFF.

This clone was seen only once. CDR3 in DNA: TGTGCCAGCAGCTTAGATAGCGTCCCCTTATACAATGAGCAGTTCTTC. It yields the protein CASSLDSVPLYNEQFF. The chain links TRBV11-2 to TRBJ2-1; possible D gene TRBD2, 5 bases. CDR3 length: 16 residues. The germline gives CDR1 SGHAT, CDR2 FQNNGV. V dropped 0 bases and J dropped 4 bases, with 13 bases sitting between them.

This chain's CDR3 is CASSGAGTGRYEQYF. CDR3 in DNA: TGTGCCAGCAGCGGAGCAGGGACAGGGAGGTACGAGCAGTACTTC. J is TRBJ2-7 and V is TRBV9; 9 positions agree with TRBD1. Germline CDR1 SGDLS, CDR2 YYNGEE. J gave up 4 bases and V 3 bases, and 8 bases lay outside the gene matches. CDR3 length: 15 residues. The variable domain in full, completed from reference TRBV9 and TRBJ2-7, reads DSGVTQTPKHLITATGQRVTLRCSPRSGDLSVYWYQQSLDQGLQFLIQYYNGEERAKGNILERFSAQQFPDLHSELNLSSLELGDSALYFCASSGAGTGRYEQYFGPGTRLTVT.

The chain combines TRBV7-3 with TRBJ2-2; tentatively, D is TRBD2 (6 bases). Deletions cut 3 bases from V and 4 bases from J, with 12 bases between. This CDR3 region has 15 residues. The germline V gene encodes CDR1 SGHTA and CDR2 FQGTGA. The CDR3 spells CASSFQSRGTGELFF. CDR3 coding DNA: TGTGCCAGCAGCTTTCAATCGCGGGGCACCGGGGAGCTGTTTTTT. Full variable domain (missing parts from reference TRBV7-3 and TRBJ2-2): GAGVSQTPSNKVTEKGKYVELRCDPISGHTALYWYRQSLGQGPEFLIYFQGTGAADDSGLPNDRFFAVRPEGSVSTLKIQRTERGDSAVYLCASSFQSRGTGELFFGEGSRLTVL.

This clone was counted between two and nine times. As DNA, the CDR3 is TGTGCCATCAGTTTCCGAATTACAGATACGCAGTATTTT. Its translation: CAISFRITDTQYF. This chain joins TRBV10-3 and TRBJ2-3; D unresolved. The V end was cut by 5 bases, the J end by 3 bases, with 9 bases between. The CDR3 totals 13 residues. CDR1 ENHRY and CDR2 SYGVKD come from the germline V gene.

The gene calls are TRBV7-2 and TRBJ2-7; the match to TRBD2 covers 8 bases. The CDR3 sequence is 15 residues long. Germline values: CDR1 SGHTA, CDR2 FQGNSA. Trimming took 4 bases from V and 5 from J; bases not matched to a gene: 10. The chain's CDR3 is CASSYTRTSRNEQYF. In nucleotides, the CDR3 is TGTGCCAGCAGCTATACTCGGACTAGCCGCAACGAGCAGTACTTC. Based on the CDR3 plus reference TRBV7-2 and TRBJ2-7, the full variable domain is GAGVSQSPSNKVTEKGKDVELRCDPISGHTALYWYRQSLGQGLEFLIYFQGNSAPDKSGLPSDRFSAERTGGSVSTLTIQRTQQEDSAVYLCASSYTRTSRNEQYFGPGTRLTVT.